Sequencing of this T cell receptor (beta chain) was carried out in a study of lymphopenia after photon versus proton radiotherapy. The protocol was immunoSEQ multiplex PCR, while the TCRdb copy is restricted to in-frame clones and leaves out a portion. The sample shows over 20,000 clones, around 83% of them seen only once. Sequences were derived from peripheral blood, sampled from a patient treated with photon-based radiotherapy. The TCR comes from a woman aged 45-65 years with pancreatic cancer.

CDR3 in DNA: TGCGCCAGCAACGATCGGGGGAACTCCTACAATGAGCAGTTCTTC. It translates to CASNDRGNSYNEQFF. The chain joins TRBV5-1 to TRBJ2-1; a possible D gene is TRBD2 (6 bases). This CDR3 has 15 amino acids. Looked up from germline, CDR1 is SGHRS and CDR2 is YFSETQ. V lost 6 bases and J lost 0, with 13 bases in between. Looking up the rest from reference TRBV5-1 and TRBJ2-1 gives the full variable domain: KAGVTQTPRYLIKTRGQQVTLSCSPISGHRSVSWYQQTPGQGLQFLFEYFSETQRNKGNFPGRFSGRQFSNSRSEMNVSTLELGDSALYLCASNDRGNSYNEQFFGPGTRLTVL.